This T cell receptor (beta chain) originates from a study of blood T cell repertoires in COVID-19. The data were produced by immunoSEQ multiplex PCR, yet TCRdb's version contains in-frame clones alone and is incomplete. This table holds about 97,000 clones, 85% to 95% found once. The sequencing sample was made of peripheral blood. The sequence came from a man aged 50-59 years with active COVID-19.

For the CDR3, the DNA is TGCAGCGTTCAGCGGGCCAATCTCTACAATGAGCAGTTCTTC. Its protein is CSVQRANLYNEQFF. The chain couples TRBV29-1 to TRBJ2-1; TRBD2 might be the D (6 bases). The CDR3 sequence is 14 residues long. Germline CDR1 is SQVTM and CDR2 is ANQGSEA. Deletions cut 5 bases from V and 3 bases from J, with 14 bases between.